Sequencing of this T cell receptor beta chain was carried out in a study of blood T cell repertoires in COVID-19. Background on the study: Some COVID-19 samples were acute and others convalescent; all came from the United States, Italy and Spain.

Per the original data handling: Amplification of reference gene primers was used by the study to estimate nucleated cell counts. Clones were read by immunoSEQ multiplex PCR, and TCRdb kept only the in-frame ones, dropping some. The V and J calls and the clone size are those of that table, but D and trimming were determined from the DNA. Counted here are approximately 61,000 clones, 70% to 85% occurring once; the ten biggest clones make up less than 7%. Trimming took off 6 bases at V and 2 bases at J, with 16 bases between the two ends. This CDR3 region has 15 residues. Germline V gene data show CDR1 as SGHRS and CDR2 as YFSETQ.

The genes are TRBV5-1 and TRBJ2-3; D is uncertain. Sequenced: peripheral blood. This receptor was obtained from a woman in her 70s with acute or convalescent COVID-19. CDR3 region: CASTNLWSATDTQYF. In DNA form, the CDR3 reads TGCGCCAGCACCAACCTCTGGAGCGCCACAGATACGCAGTATTTT. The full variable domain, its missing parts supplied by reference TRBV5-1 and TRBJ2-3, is KAGVTQTPRYLIKTRGQQVTLSCSPISGHRSVSWYQQTPGQGLQFLFEYFSETQRNKGNFPGRFSGRQFSNSRSEMNVSTLELGDSALYLCASTNLWSATDTQYFGPGTRLTVL.